The source of this T cell receptor beta chain is a study of OX40 agonist ivuxolimab in advanced cancers. The study's findings and limits: Still undetermined is the antigen specificity of the expanded peripheral T cells.

V was cut by 6 bases and J by 2 bases, with 7 bases left in between. This CDR3 is 12 amino acids long. In germline, CDR1 is MNHNS, CDR2 SASEGT. Using immunoSEQ multiplex PCR, the repertoire was profiled, and TCRdb retains in-frame clones only, with some absent. Of around 73,000 clones in the sample, 80% to 90% are singletons; the top ten hold approximately 11%. Turning to this clone: Its antigen is not identified.

The receptor was derived from an adult with an advanced solid tumor such as melanoma, head and neck, liver or kidney cancer. V usage is TRBV6-1 and J usage is TRBJ2-5; D remains unclear. The sample consisted of CD4+ or CD8+ T cells sorted from blood, taken in a trial of the OX40 agonist ivuxolimab. The CDR3 loop is CASRAFQETQYF. The CDR3 DNA reads TGTGCCAGCAGAGCATTTCAAGAGACCCAGTACTTC.